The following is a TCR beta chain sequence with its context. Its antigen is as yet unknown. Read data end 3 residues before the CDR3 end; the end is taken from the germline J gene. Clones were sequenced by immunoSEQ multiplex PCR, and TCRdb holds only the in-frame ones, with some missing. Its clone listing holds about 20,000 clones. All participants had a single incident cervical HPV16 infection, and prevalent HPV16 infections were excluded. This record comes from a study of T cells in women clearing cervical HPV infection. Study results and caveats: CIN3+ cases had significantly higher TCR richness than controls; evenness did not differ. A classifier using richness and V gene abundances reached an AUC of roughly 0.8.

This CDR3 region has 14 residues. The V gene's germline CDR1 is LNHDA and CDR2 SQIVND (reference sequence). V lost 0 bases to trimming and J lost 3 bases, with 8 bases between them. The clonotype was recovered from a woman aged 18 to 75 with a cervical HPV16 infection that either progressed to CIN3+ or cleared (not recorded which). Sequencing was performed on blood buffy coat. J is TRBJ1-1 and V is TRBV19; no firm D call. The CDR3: CASSIEAQDTEAFF. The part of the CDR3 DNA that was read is TGTGCCAGTAGTATAGAGGCCCAAGACACTGAA. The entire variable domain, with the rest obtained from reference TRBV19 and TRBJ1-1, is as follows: DGGITQSPKYLFRKEGQNVTLSCEQNLNHDAMYWYRQDPGQGLRLIYYSQIVNDFQKGDIAEGYSVSREKKESFPLTVTSAQKNPTAFYLCASSIEAQDTEAFFGQGTRLTVV.